Shown below are 29 T cell receptor beta chains from a single sample sequenced in a study of OX40 agonist ivuxolimab in advanced cancers. Measured with immunoSEQ multiplex PCR; TCRdb has only the in-frame clones, and not every one. The profile shows tens of thousands of clones, 92% of them singletons. This sample comprised CD4+ or CD8+ T cells sorted from blood, obtained in a trial of the OX40 agonist ivuxolimab. These receptors were taken from an adult with an advanced solid tumor such as melanoma, head and neck, liver or kidney cancer.

This chain links TRBV5-6 with TRBJ2-1; D might be TRBD1 or TRBD2, each matching 5 bases. The CDR3 is 13 residues long. V was pared by 5 bases and J by 8 bases, with 14 bases between. CDR1 and CDR2 (germline): SGHDT, YYEEEE. CDR3 region: CASSWDRVDEQFF. The DNA of the CDR3 is TGTGCCAGCAGTTGGGACCGGGTCGATGAGCAGTTCTTC.

This chain joins TRBV6-4 and TRBJ2-1; D not resolved. V lost 3 bases to trimming and J lost 0 bases, with 9 bases between them. The CDR3 consists of 15 residues. Looked up from germline, CDR1 is MRHNA and CDR2 is SNTAGT. CDR3 nucleotide sequence: TGTGCCAGCAGTGAAGGCAGTAGCTCCTACAATGAGCAGTTCTTC. The encoded protein is CASSEGSSSYNEQFF.

This sequence joins TRBV4-1 and TRBJ1-1; a possible D gene is TRBD1 (5 bases). Germline CDR1 reads MGHRA; CDR2 reads YSYEKL. CDR3 size: 14 residues. Trimming stripped 1 base from V and 4 bases from J, with 10 bases between. The CDR3 loop reads CASSQVEGTTEAFF. The CDR3 DNA reads TGCGCCAGCAGCCAAGTTGAGGGGACCACTGAAGCTTTCTTT.

The chain combines TRBV27 with TRBJ2-4, with TRBD1 matching 7 bases. CDR1 MNHEY and CDR2 SMNVEV come from the germline V gene (reference sequence). V shed 6 bases and J 4 bases; nucleotides not matched to a gene: 6. The CDR3 is 14 amino acids. The CDR3 DNA follows: TGTGCCAGCAGAGAGGGACAGCGAAAAAACATTCAGTACTTC. Encoded protein: CASREGQRKNIQYF.

The V gene is TRBV6-5, the J gene TRBJ2-5; no clear D. This CDR3 contains 12 residues. Germline CDR1 MNHEY, CDR2 SVGAGI. V dropped 6 bases and J dropped 3 bases, with 8 bases sitting between them. Here the CDR3 DNA reads TGTGCCAGCAGCGACACCGAAGAGACCCAGTACTTC. Its protein is CASSDTEETQYF.

The CDR3, as DNA: TGTGCCAGCAGTGGAAGACAACCGTATTACTATGGCTACACCTTC. This gives the protein CASSGRQPYYYGYTF. The chain combines TRBV2 with TRBJ1-2; no definite D call. This CDR3 is built from 15 residues. V shed 4 bases and J shed 3 bases, with 15 bases lying between them. Germline V gene lookup returns CDR1 SNHLY and CDR2 FYNNEI.

The rearrangement uses TRBV28 and TRBJ2-7; tentative D call: TRBD2 (5 bases). Trimming cost V 5 bases and J 0 bases, with 8 bases left between them. This CDR3 spans 13 amino acids. Germline-derived CDR1 and CDR2 are MDHEN and SYDVKM. CDR3 loop: CASSPGVSYEQYV. The CDR3 DNA sequence: TGTGCCAGCAGTCCCGGGGTCTCCTACGAGCAGTACGTC.

The V and J genes are TRBV7-9 and TRBJ1-5, with a weak D call TRBD1 (5 bases). V shed 5 bases and J shed 0 bases, with 20 bases lying between them. The germline V gene encodes CDR1 SEHNR and CDR2 FQNEAQ (reference sequence). The CDR3 runs to 18 residues. CDR3 sequence (DNA): TGTGCCAGCAGCCTCGCCAGTTTGGCAGGGTTTAGCAATCAGCCCCAGCATTTT. Its translation is CASSLASLAGFSNQPQHF.

The chain joins TRBV7-9 to TRBJ2-3; D unresolved. Germline V CDR1 and CDR2: SEHNR, FQNEAQ (reference sequence). V lost 4 bases and J lost 0, with 11 bases in between. The CDR3 totals 15 residues. The CDR3 sequence is CASSSHYASTDTQYF. CDR3 bases: TGTGCCAGCAGCTCGCACTACGCTAGCACAGATACGCAGTATTTT.

This clone appeared a few times. The CDR3 region is CATSSDPSANTGELFF. The CDR3 DNA reads as TGTGCCACCAGCAGTGATCCCTCCGCGAACACCGGGGAGCTGTTTTTT. The chain is built from TRBV15 and TRBJ2-2; D uncertain. The V end was cut by 3 bases, the J end by 0 bases, with 11 bases between. Germline V gene sequence: CDR1 LNHNV, CDR2 YYDKDF (reference sequence). The CDR3 covers 16 residues.

The genes are TRBV12-5 and TRBJ2-1, with TRBD2 matching over 15 bases. The CDR3 totals 15 residues. V was pared by 5 bases and J by 7 bases, with 3 bases of the junction left unmatched. The germline V gene has CDR1 LGHNT and CDR2 FRNRAP. The DNA for the CDR3 is TGTGCTAGTGGTAGCGGACTAGCGGGAGGGAATGAGCAGTTCTTC. Translating gives CASGSGLAGGNEQFF.

The chain couples TRBV6-5 to TRBJ2-1, with unresolved D. V was clipped by 5 bases and J by 2 bases, with 7 bases between them. The CDR3 loop spans 13 amino acids. CDR1 MNHEY and CDR2 SVGAGI come from the germline V gene. The CDR3 nucleotides read TGTGCCAGCAGTCTTGGGGCCTACAATGAGCAGTTCTTC. Translated: CASSLGAYNEQFF.

The genes are TRBV6-1 and TRBJ2-1; no definite D call. Germline-derived CDR1 and CDR2 are MNHNS and SASEGT. Trimming cost V 5 bases and J 6 bases, with 17 bases left between them. The CDR3 is 15 residues long. CDR3 nucleotides: TGTGCCAGCAGTCCGCTTGATGGTCTGGGCAATGAGCAGTTCTTC. It translates to CASSPLDGLGNEQFF.

The V call is TRBV11-3, the J call TRBJ2-1; no clear D. The CDR3 is 13 amino acids. V was clipped by 0 bases and J by 5 bases, with 5 bases between them. Germline loops: CDR1 SGHNT, CDR2 YENEEA. The CDR3 DNA reads TGTGCCAGCAGCTTAGAAGCGAACAATGAGCAGTTCTTC. Amino acid sequence: CASSLEANNEQFF.

This rearrangement joins TRBV5-8 to TRBJ1-2, with 7 nucleotides matching TRBD1. The CDR3 is 13 residues long. Germline V CDR1 and CDR2: SGHTS, YDEGEE. Germline trimming cut 4 bases from V and 6 bases from J; bases unmatched to any gene: 6. Here the CDR3 DNA reads TGTGCCAGCAGCGACAGGGCAATCGATGGCTACACCTTC. Translating it yields CASSDRAIDGYTF.

The rearrangement uses TRBV30 and TRBJ2-4; TRBD2 matches 8 bases. The CDR3 consists of 14 residues. With 4 bases clipped from V and 3 bases from J, the junction kept 5 bases outside the gene matches. In germline, CDR1 is GTSNPN, CDR2 SVGIG (reference sequence). This CDR3 is CAWIGREDKNIQYF. The CDR3 nucleotides are TGTGCCTGGATCGGGAGGGAAGACAAAAACATTCAGTACTTC.

This chain links TRBV11-2 with TRBJ2-3; the D gene is possibly TRBD2 (6 bases). V lost 4 bases, J lost 3 bases, and 11 bases lay in between. Germline V gene lookup returns CDR1 SGHAT and CDR2 FQNNGV. This CDR3 contains 14 residues. The CDR3 spells CASSSWRETDTQYF. The CDR3, as DNA: TGTGCCAGCAGCTCCTGGAGGGAAACAGATACGCAGTATTTT.

This sequence joins TRBV6-5 and TRBJ2-5; 7 bases fit TRBD2. V shed 5 bases and J 1 base; nucleotides not matched to a gene: 7. The CDR3 has 15 residues. Germline assignment: CDR1 MNHEY and CDR2 SVGAGI. CDR3: CASSTSGGLQETQYF. The CDR3 nucleotides are TGTGCCAGCAGTACCTCGGGAGGACTCCAAGAGACCCAGTACTTC.

A word on this clone: This specimen includes other DNA sequences encoding the same CDR3. V is TRBV7-9 and J is TRBJ1-2; D uncertain. The CDR3 covers 14 residues. The ends were cut back, 1 base at V and 2 bases at J, with 8 bases in the middle. Germline loops: CDR1 SEHNR, CDR2 FQNEAQ (reference sequence). DNA of the CDR3: TGTGCCAGCAGCTTAGGGGGTACGAACTATGGCTACACCTTC. Encoded protein: CASSLGGTNYGYTF.

This clone turned up a few times. This chain links TRBV7-9 with TRBJ1-5; tentatively, D is TRBD1 (5 bases). Germline V gene lookup returns CDR1 SEHNR and CDR2 FQNEAQ (reference sequence). This CDR3 has 15 residues. With 1 base removed from V and 2 bases from J, the gap between germline ends came to 9 bases. The chain's CDR3 is CASSLGGGGNQPQHF. CDR3 sequence (DNA): TGTGCCAGCAGCTTAGGAGGAGGGGGCAATCAGCCCCAGCATTTT. Together with reference TRBV7-9 and TRBJ1-5, the CDR3 gives the full variable domain: DTGVSQNPRHKITKRGQNVTFRCDPISEHNRLYWYRQTLGQGPEFLTYFQNEAQLEKSRLLSDRFSAERPKGSFSTLEIQRTEQGDSAMYLCASSLGGGGNQPQHFGDGTRLSIL.

This sequence joins TRBV11-2 and TRBJ2-5; no clear D. There are 11 residues in the CDR3. The V gene lost 0 bases and the J gene lost 5 bases, with 1 base spanning the gap. Germline V lookup: CDR1 SGHAT, CDR2 FQNNGV. The CDR3 sequence is CASSLDETQYF. Written as DNA, the CDR3 is TGTGCCAGCAGCTTAGATGAGACCCAGTACTTC.

The genes are TRBV5-4 and TRBJ2-7, with TRBD2 identical over 13 bases. After removal of 4 bases from V and 7 bases from J, the junction contained 8 bases not matched to a gene. The CDR3 runs to 15 residues. Per germline, CDR1 SGHNT and CDR2 YYREEE (reference sequence). The CDR3 DNA follows: TGTGCCAGCAGCCTCTCGGGACTAGCGGGAAGAGAGCAGTACTTC. Translating gives CASSLSGLAGREQYF.

The chain uses TRBV30 and TRBJ2-1; D possibly corresponds to TRBD1 (5 bases). The V end was cut by 2 bases, the J end by 9 bases, with 14 bases between. Germline CDR1 is GTSNPN and CDR2 is SVGIG (reference sequence). The CDR3 is 13 amino acids. Here the CDR3 DNA reads TGTGCCTGGAGTCCATTAGGGGCCGGTGAGCAGTTCTTC. Translated, it gives CAWSPLGAGEQFF.

The V and J genes are TRBV11-2 and TRBJ2-7; 7 nucleotides agree with TRBD2. V lost 5 bases and J lost 6; bases outside the gene matches: 7. The CDR3 is 13 amino acids. CDR1 is SGHAT, CDR2 FQNNGV, per germline. The CDR3 DNA reads as TGTGCCAGCAGCGAGGGAGGGCCAGGCGAGCAGTACGTC. This encodes CASSEGGPGEQYV.

The V call is TRBV13, the J call TRBJ1-1; 9 nucleotides align to TRBD1. Germline V gene data show CDR1 as PRHDT and CDR2 as FYEKMQ (reference sequence). The CDR3 spans 16 residues. The V gene end was trimmed by 5 bases and the J gene end by 1 base; junction bases not matched to a gene: 8. CDR3 protein: CASSLRQGGTNTEAFF. For the CDR3, the DNA is TGTGCCAGCAGCCTCAGACAGGGGGGGACGAACACTGAAGCTTTCTTT.

The CDR3 here is CASSYLGMTLEQYV. DNA for the CDR3: TGTGCCAGCAGTTACTTGGGAATGACACTCGAGCAGTACGTC. The V and J genes are TRBV6-5 and TRBJ2-7; D is ambiguous. V lost 1 base to trimming and J lost 6 bases, with 13 bases between them. The germline CDR1 and CDR2 sequences are MNHEY and SVGAGI. The CDR3 consists of 14 residues.

The chain carries TRBV10-3 and TRBJ2-2; D assignment may be TRBD1 or TRBD2 (5 bases each). V dropped 6 bases and J dropped 0 bases, with 11 bases sitting between them. The CDR3 totals 15 residues. Germline V gene sequence: CDR1 ENHRY, CDR2 SYGVKD. The CDR3 loop reads CAISPRGANTGELFF. In nucleotides, the CDR3 is TGTGCCATCAGCCCAAGGGGAGCGAACACCGGGGAGCTGTTTTTT.

The chain uses TRBV27 and TRBJ2-1; 10 bases line up with TRBD1. Looked up from germline, CDR1 is MNHEY and CDR2 is SMNVEV (reference sequence). V dropped 8 bases and J dropped 9; count of bases not matched to a gene: 4. The CDR3 is made up of 12 amino acids. CDR3 nucleotides: TGTGCCAGCCAGACAGGGGGCAGTGAGCAGTTCTTC. Protein product: CASQTGGSEQFF.

The chain recombines TRBV11-2 with TRBJ1-2; perhaps TRBD1 as D (6 bases). The CDR3 spans 15 residues. Germline CDR1 reads SGHAT; CDR2 reads FQNNGV. Trimming took 4 bases from V and 8 from J, leaving 20 bases between them. The DNA of the CDR3 is TGTGCCAGCAGCTCTCGTGCGCAGGGTGGGGGCGGCTACACCTTC. It specifies CASSSRAQGGGGYTF.